This T cell receptor (beta chain) was documented in a study of monozygotic twins with inflammatory bowel disease. There are 15 residues in the CDR3. The germline gives CDR1 KGHSH, CDR2 LQKENI. TCR libraries each used around 3,300 ng of total RNA. TCRdb reworked the 5' RACE reads into one entry per CDR3 protein, no DNA. Its clone listing holds about 440,000 distinct CDR3 sequences. Points from the study as a whole: Nothing supported a single strong signal or clonotype that was associated with IBD. Different T cell subtypes could not be distinguished.

In the case of this clonotype: Its target is not known.

The TCR comes from a human donor with ulcerative colitis or Crohn's disease, or a healthy co-twin of an affected twin (not recorded which). Sequencing input: blood. The chain has TRBV18 and TRBJ2-7; lacking DNA, the TRBD1 call made by TCRdb goes unchecked. CDR3 residues: CASSPLLQGTHEQYF.